This T cell receptor beta chain was recorded in a study of early T cells in non-severe SARS-CoV-2 infection. Looking at the study overall: RNA in bulk from unsorted whole blood was sequenced, and chains were unpaired. General observations from the study: Comparison of clonotypes with VDJdb favored anti-spike CD8 responses while missing private and CD4 specificities.

Unique molecular identifiers (one per individual cDNA molecule) were attached. From the 5' RACE reads, TCRdb called clonotypes with MiXCR, one entry per CDR3 protein. Counted here are 55,000 to 65,000 distinct CDR3 sequences, more than 9% occurring once; the ten biggest clones make up 6.5%. This clonotype was seen a few times. Its antigen is as yet unknown. V lost 5 bases and J 7 bases, leaving 12 bases between the germline ends. Germline CDR1 SGHDN, CDR2 FVKESK. The CDR3 has 13 amino acids. The source is an adult who was a healthcare worker with PCR-confirmed SARS-CoV-2 infection or an uninfected control (not recorded which). The chain uses TRBV14 and TRBJ2-1; no definite D call. The material sequenced was whole blood. This CDR3 is CASSAAKGNEQFF. The CDR3 region has the DNA TGTGCCAGCAGCGCGGCGAAAGGGAATGAGCAGTTCTTC.